The 14 T cell receptor beta chains below all came from one sample that was sequenced in a study of T cell responses to AZD1222 COVID-19 vaccine. TCRdb keeps only in-frame clones here, not all; method: immunoSEQ multiplex PCR. The top ten clones hold about 1.6% of a sample with over 150,000 clones, approximately 90% of them seen once. The sequencing used peripheral blood, collected on day 0 of AZD1222 vaccination. All receptors come from an adult in good health.

V gene TRBV7-3 combines with J gene TRBJ2-2, with 14 bases fitting TRBD2. CDR1 and CDR2 from the germline V gene are SGHTA and FQGTGA. The CDR3 sequence is 17 residues long. Unmatched junction bases numbered 6, after V lost 5 bases and J lost 4 bases. CDR3 region: CASSARGLAGGTGELFF. CDR3 nucleotides: TGTGCCAGCAGCGCGCGTGGACTAGCGGGAGGCACCGGGGAGCTGTTTTTT.

The genes are TRBV7-8 and TRBJ2-1; D may be TRBD2 (6 bases). Per germline, CDR1 SGHVS and CDR2 FQNEAQ. V was pared by 5 bases and J by 6 bases, with 17 bases between. The CDR3 totals 15 residues. The CDR3 nucleotides read TGTGCCAGCAGCCCTGGACTATACATATCCAATGAGCAGTTCTTC. It is translated as CASSPGLYISNEQFF.

This chain connects TRBV6-5 to TRBJ1-5, with D possibly matching TRBD1 (5 bases). The germline V and J ends were trimmed by 6 bases and 4 bases, with 10 bases remaining between them. Germline CDR1 and CDR2: MNHEY and SVGAGI. The CDR3 sequence is 13 residues long. The CDR3: CASRRQQNQPQHF. DNA of the CDR3: TGTGCCAGCAGAAGACAGCAAAATCAGCCCCAGCATTTT.

The chain has TRBV5-4 and TRBJ1-6; D remains unclear. The CDR3 consists of 17 residues. Germline loops: CDR1 SGHNT, CDR2 YYREEE (reference sequence). V dropped 4 bases and J dropped 0 bases, with 14 bases sitting between them. The CDR3 DNA follows: TGTGCCAGCAGCCGAAATCCACAGAGCTCCTATAATTCACCCCTCCACTTT. Protein sequence: CASSRNPQSSYNSPLHF.

V is TRBV5-4 and J is TRBJ1-1; D might be TRBD1 (5 bases). The germline V gene encodes CDR1 SGHNT and CDR2 YYREEE (reference sequence). The CDR3 length is 14 residues. The V and J ends lost 0 bases and 1 base respectively, with 7 bases between them. The CDR3 region is CASSLGQTNTEAFF. DNA for the CDR3: TGTGCCAGCAGCTTGGGACAGACGAACACTGAAGCTTTCTTT.

The chain couples TRBV18 to TRBJ1-1; no reliable D call. This CDR3 contains 16 residues. V lost 3 bases, J lost 0 bases, and 14 bases lay in between. Germline V lookup: CDR1 KGHSH, CDR2 LQKENI. As DNA, the CDR3 is TGTGCCAGCTCACCTCGGACGGCTTCCATGAACACTGAAGCTTTCTTT. Translation: CASSPRTASMNTEAFF.

The V gene is TRBV9, the J gene TRBJ1-2, with D uncertain. CDR3 size: 16 residues. Germline V gene data show CDR1 as SGDLS and CDR2 as YYNGEE. The ends were cut back, 0 bases at V and 4 bases at J, with 16 bases in the middle. This CDR3 reads CASSVGSRGGAYGYTF. CDR3 nucleotide sequence: TGTGCCAGCAGCGTAGGTAGCCGGGGAGGTGCCTATGGCTACACCTTC. The whole variable domain, filled in from reference TRBV9 and TRBJ1-2, reads DSGVTQTPKHLITATGQRVTLRCSPRSGDLSVYWYQQSLDQGLQFLIQYYNGEERAKGNILERFSAQQFPDLHSELNLSSLELGDSALYFCASSVGSRGGAYGYTFGSGTRLTVV.

The V gene is TRBV19, the J gene TRBJ1-5; no reliable D call. Germline values: CDR1 LNHDA, CDR2 SQIVND (reference sequence). Trimming removed 4 bases from V and 0 bases from J, with 7 bases in between. The CDR3 covers 14 residues. The CDR3, as DNA: TGTGCCAGTAGTACTAAGCTTAGCAATCAGCCCCAGCATTTT. Translated: CASSTKLSNQPQHF.

The chain couples TRBV28 to TRBJ1-5; no clear D gene. Germline CDR1 reads MDHEN; CDR2 reads SYDVKM. V lost 4 bases and J 0 bases, leaving 7 bases between the germline ends. CDR3 length: 14 residues. CDR3 in amino acids: CASSSPYSNQPQHF. DNA of the CDR3: TGTGCCAGCAGTTCCCCCTATAGCAATCAGCCCCAGCATTTT.

This clone was seen a handful of times. This chain joins TRBV6-2 or TRBV6-3 and TRBJ2-7; D is undetermined. This CDR3 spans 13 amino acids. V lost 2 bases, J lost 7 bases, and 12 bases lay in between. CDR1 and CDR2 from the germline V gene are MNHEY and SVGEGT. CDR3 amino acids: CASSYGKGMEQYF. The CDR3 DNA reads as TGTGCCAGCAGTTACGGGAAAGGCATGGAGCAGTACTTC.

This chain uses TRBV7-9 with TRBJ1-2; 8 bases are shared with TRBD1. This CDR3 has 16 residues. Germline V gene lookup returns CDR1 SEHNR and CDR2 FQNEAQ (reference sequence). The junction had 7 bases not matched to a gene; V was cut back by 1 base and J by 3 bases. Written as DNA, the CDR3 is TGTGCCAGCAGCTTAGAGTTCGGACAGGGCGACTATGGCTACACCTTC. It codes for CASSLEFGQGDYGYTF.

The chain links TRBV4-3 to TRBJ1-2; maybe TRBD1 (6 bases). Trimming removed 0 bases from V and 5 bases from J, with 13 bases in between. Per germline, CDR1 LGHNA and CDR2 YSLEER. This CDR3 contains 15 residues. CDR3 DNA: TGCGCCAGCAGCCAAGACCAGGGGCCGATTTATGGCTACACCTTC. It specifies CASSQDQGPIYGYTF.

The chain has TRBV30 and TRBJ1-5; D might be TRBD1 (5 bases). The CDR3 is 15 residues long. V lost 2 bases and J lost 3, with 14 bases in between. From germline, CDR1 is GTSNPN and CDR2 SVGIG (reference sequence). CDR3 residues: CAWSPGTEYNQPQHF. The CDR3 nucleotides are TGTGCCTGGAGTCCAGGGACTGAGTACAATCAGCCCCAGCATTTT. Looking up the rest from reference TRBV30 and TRBJ1-5 gives the full variable domain: SQTIHQWPATLVQPVGSPLSLECTVEGTSNPNLYWYRQAAGRGLQLLFYSVGIGQISSEVPQNLSASRPQDRQFILSSKKLLLSDSGFYLCAWSPGTEYNQPQHFGDGTRLSIL.

This chain joins TRBV10-1 and TRBJ2-5; 8 bases are a match to TRBD1. The ends lost 5 bases at V and 5 bases at J; junction bases unmatched: 13. Germline lookup yields CDR1 WNHNN and CDR2 SYGVQD (reference sequence). This CDR3 has 16 amino acids. CDR3 residues: CASSKTQGAGRETQYF. CDR3 sequence (DNA): TGCGCCAGCAGTAAGACCCAGGGGGCTGGTCGTGAGACCCAGTACTTC.